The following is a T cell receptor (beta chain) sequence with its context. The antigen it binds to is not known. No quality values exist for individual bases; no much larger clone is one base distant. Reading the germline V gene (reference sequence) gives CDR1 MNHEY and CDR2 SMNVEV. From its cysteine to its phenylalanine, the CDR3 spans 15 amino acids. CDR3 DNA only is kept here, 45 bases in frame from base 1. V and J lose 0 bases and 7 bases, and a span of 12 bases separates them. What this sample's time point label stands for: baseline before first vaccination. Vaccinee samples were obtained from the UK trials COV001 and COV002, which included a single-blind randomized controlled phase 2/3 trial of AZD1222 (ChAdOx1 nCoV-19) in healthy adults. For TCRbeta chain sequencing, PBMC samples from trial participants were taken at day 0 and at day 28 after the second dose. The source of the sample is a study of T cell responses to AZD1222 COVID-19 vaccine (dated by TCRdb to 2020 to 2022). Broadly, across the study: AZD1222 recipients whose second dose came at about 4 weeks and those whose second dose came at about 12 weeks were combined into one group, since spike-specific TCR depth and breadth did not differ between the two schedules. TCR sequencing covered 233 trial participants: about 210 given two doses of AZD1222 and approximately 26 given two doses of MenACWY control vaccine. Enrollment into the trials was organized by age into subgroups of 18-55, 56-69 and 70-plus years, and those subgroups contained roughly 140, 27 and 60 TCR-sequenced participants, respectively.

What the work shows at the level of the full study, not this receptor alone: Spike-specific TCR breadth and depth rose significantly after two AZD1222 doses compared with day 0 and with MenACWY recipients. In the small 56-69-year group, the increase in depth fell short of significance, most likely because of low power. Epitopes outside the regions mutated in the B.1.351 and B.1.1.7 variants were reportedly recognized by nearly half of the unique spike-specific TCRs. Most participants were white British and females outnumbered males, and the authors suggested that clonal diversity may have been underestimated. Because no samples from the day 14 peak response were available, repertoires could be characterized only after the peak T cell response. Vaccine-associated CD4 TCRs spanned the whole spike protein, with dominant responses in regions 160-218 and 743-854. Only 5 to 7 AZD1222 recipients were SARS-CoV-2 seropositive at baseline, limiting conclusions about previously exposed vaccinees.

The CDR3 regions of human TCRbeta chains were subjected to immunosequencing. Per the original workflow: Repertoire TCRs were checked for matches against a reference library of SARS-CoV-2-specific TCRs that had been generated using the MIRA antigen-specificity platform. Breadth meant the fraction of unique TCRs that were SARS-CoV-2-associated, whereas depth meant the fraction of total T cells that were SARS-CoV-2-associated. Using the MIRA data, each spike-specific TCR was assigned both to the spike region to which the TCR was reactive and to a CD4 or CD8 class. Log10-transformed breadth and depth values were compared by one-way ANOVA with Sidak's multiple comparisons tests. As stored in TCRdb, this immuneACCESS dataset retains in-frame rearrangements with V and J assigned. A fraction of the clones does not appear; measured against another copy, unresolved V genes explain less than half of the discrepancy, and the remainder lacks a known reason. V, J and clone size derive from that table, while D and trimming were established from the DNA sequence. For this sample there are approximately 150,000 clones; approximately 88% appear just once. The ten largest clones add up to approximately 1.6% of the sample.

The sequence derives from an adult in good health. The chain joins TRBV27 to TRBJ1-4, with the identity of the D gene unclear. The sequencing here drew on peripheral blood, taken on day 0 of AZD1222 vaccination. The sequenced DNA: TGTGCCAGCAGTTTATCGAGAGGGCGGGCTGAAAAACTGTTTTTT. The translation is CASSLSRGRAEKLFF.